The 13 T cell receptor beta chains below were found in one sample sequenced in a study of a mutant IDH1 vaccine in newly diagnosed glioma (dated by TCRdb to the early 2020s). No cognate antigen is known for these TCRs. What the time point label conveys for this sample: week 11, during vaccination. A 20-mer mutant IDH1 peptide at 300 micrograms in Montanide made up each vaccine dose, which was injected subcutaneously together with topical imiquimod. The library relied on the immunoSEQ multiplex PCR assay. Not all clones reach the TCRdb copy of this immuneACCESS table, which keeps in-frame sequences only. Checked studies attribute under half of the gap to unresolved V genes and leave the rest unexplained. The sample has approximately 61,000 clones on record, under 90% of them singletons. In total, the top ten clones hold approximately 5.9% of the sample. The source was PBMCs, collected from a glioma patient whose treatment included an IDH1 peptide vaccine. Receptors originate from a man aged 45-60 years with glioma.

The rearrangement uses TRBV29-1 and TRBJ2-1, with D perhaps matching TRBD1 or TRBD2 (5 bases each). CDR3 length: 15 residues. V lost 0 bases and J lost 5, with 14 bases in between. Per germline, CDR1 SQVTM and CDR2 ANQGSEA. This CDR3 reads CSVEDHGAYDNEQFF. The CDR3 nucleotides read TGCAGCGTTGAAGATCACGGGGCGTATGACAATGAGCAGTTCTTC.

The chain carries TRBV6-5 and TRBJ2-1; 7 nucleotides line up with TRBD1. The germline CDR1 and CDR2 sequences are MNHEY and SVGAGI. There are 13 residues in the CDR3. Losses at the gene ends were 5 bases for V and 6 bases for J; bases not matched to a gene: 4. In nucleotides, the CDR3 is TGTGCCAGCAGTACCCACAGGGGCAATGAGCAGTTCTTC. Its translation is CASSTHRGNEQFF.

The CDR3 nucleotides are TGCGCCAGCAGCCAAGATCTCGGGGAGCCTAGCACAGATACGCAGTATTTT. Translating it yields CASSQDLGEPSTDTQYF. The V gene is TRBV4-3, the J gene TRBJ2-3; weak D call: TRBD2 (5 bases). In germline, CDR1 is LGHNA, CDR2 YSLEER. Trimming removed 0 bases from V and 0 bases from J, with 13 bases in between. The CDR3 covers 17 residues.

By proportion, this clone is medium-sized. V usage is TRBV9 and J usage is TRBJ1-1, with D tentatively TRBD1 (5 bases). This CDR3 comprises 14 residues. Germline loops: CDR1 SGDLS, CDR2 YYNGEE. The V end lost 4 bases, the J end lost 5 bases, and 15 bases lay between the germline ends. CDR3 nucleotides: TGTGCCAGCAGCCCTCATTGGGGGTCTACTGAAGCTTTCTTT. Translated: CASSPHWGSTEAFF.

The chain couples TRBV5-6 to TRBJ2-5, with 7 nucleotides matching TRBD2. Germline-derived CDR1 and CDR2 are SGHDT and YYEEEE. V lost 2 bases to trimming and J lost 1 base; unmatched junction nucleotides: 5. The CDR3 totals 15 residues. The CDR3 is CASSLGRTSQETQYF. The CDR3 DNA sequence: TGTGCCAGCAGCTTAGGGAGGACTAGCCAAGAGACCCAGTACTTC.

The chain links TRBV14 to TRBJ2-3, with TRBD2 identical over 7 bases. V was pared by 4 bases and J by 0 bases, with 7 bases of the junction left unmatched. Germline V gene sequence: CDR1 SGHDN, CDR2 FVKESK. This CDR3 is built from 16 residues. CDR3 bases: TGTGCCAGCAGCCCCCGGCGACTAGCTAGCACAGATACGCAGTATTTT. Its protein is CASSPRRLASTDTQYF.

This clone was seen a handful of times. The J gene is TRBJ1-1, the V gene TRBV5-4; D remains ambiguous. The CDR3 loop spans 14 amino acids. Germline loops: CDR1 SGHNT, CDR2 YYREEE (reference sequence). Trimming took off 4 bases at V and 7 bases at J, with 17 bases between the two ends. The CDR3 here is CASSERLGGREAFF. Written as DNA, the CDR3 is TGTGCCAGCAGCGAGCGTTTAGGCGGCCGTGAAGCTTTCTTT.

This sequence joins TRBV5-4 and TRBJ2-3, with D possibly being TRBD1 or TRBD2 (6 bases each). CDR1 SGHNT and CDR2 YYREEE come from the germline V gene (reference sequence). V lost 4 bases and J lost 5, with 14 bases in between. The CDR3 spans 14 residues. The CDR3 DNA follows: TGTGCCAGCAGCGGAGGGGGATCAAGAGATACGCAGTATTTT. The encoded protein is CASSGGGSRDTQYF. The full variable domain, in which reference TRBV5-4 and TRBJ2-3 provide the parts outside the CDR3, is ETGVTQSPTHLIKTRGQQVTLRCSSQSGHNTVSWYQQALGQGPQFIFQYYREEENGRGNFPPRFSGLQFPNYSSELNVNALELDDSALYLCASSGGGSRDTQYFGPGTRLTVL.

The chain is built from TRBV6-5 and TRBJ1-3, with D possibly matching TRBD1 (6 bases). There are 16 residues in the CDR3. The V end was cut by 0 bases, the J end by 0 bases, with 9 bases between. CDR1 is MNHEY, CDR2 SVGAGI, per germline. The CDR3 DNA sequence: TGTGCCAGCAGTTACTCAGGGGGATTCTCTGGAAACACCATATATTTT. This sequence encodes CASSYSGGFSGNTIYF.

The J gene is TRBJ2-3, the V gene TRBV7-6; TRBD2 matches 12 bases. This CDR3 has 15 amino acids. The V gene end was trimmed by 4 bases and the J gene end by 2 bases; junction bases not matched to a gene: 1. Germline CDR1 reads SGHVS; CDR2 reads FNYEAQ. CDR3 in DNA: TGTGCCAGCAGCTCTAGCGGGGGGGCCACAGATACGCAGTATTTT. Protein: CASSSSGGATDTQYF.

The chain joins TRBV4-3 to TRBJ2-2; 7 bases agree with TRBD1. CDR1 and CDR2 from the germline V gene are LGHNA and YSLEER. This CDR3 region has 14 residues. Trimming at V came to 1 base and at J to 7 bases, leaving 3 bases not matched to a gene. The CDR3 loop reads CASSQGGGGGELFF. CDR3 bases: TGCGCCAGCAGCCAAGGAGGGGGCGGCGGGGAGCTGTTTTTT.

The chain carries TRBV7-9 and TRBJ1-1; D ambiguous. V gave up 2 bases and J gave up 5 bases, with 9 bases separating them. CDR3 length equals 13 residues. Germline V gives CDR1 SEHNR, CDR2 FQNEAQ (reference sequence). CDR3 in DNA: TGTGCCAGCAGCTTATACGTCGGGACTGAAGCTTTCTTT. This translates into CASSLYVGTEAFF.

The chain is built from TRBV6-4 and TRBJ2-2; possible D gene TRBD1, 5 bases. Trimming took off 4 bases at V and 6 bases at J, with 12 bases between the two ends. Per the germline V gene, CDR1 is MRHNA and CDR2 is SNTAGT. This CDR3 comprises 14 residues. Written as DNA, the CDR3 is TGTGCCAGCAGTGCAGGGATGGAAGCCGGGGAGCTGTTTTTT. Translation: CASSAGMEAGELFF.